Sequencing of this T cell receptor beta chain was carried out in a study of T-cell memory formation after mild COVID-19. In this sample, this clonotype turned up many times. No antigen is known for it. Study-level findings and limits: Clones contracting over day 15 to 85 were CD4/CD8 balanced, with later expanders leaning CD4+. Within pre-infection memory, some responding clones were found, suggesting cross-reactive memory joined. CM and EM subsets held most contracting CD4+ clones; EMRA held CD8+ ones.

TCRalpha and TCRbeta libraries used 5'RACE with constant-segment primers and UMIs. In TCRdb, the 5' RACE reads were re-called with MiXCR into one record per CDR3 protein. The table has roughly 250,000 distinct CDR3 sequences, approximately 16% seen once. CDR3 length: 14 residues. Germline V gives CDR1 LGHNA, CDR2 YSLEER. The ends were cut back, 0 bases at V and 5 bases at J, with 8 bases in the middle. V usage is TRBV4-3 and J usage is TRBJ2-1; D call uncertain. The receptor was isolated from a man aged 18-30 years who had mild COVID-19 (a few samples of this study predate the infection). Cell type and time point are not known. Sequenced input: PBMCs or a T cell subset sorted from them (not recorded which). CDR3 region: CASSQEGYNNEQFF. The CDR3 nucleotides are TGCGCCAGCAGCCAAGAGGGCTACAACAATGAGCAGTTCTTC.